This paragraph covers one T cell receptor (beta chain) sequence. The clone's antigen remains unknown. Within one base of it there is no much larger clone, and no base qualities were kept. The data originate from a study of technical replicates of blood from a handful of donors (TCRdb year 2017). The germline ends are 11 bases apart after V is trimmed by 6 bases and J by 3 bases. Including cysteine and phenylalanine, the CDR3 has 13 amino acids. Of the read, only the CDR3 DNA is kept; its 39 bases are in frame from base 1. Based on the germline V gene (reference sequence), the CDR1 and CDR2 sequences are SGHNT and YYREEE. Library creation used the immunoSEQ multiplex PCR assay. TCRdb took over this immuneACCESS table, retaining in-frame rearrangements with V and J assigned. Such tables are incomplete; in checked studies, under half of the missing clones stem from an unresolved V gene, and the remainder is unexplained. The sample table shows approximately 70,000 clones, and 94% are seen once. The ten largest clones take up about 0.35% of the sample.

The TCR comes from a human donor in good health. The chain employs TRBV5-4 and TRBJ2-3; TRBD1 is a weak D gene call, 5 bases matching. Material: T cells isolated from PBMCs. This receptor carries the CDR3 CASNFQGTDTQYF. DNA sequence: TGTGCCAGCAACTTTCAGGGTACAGATACGCAGTATTTT.